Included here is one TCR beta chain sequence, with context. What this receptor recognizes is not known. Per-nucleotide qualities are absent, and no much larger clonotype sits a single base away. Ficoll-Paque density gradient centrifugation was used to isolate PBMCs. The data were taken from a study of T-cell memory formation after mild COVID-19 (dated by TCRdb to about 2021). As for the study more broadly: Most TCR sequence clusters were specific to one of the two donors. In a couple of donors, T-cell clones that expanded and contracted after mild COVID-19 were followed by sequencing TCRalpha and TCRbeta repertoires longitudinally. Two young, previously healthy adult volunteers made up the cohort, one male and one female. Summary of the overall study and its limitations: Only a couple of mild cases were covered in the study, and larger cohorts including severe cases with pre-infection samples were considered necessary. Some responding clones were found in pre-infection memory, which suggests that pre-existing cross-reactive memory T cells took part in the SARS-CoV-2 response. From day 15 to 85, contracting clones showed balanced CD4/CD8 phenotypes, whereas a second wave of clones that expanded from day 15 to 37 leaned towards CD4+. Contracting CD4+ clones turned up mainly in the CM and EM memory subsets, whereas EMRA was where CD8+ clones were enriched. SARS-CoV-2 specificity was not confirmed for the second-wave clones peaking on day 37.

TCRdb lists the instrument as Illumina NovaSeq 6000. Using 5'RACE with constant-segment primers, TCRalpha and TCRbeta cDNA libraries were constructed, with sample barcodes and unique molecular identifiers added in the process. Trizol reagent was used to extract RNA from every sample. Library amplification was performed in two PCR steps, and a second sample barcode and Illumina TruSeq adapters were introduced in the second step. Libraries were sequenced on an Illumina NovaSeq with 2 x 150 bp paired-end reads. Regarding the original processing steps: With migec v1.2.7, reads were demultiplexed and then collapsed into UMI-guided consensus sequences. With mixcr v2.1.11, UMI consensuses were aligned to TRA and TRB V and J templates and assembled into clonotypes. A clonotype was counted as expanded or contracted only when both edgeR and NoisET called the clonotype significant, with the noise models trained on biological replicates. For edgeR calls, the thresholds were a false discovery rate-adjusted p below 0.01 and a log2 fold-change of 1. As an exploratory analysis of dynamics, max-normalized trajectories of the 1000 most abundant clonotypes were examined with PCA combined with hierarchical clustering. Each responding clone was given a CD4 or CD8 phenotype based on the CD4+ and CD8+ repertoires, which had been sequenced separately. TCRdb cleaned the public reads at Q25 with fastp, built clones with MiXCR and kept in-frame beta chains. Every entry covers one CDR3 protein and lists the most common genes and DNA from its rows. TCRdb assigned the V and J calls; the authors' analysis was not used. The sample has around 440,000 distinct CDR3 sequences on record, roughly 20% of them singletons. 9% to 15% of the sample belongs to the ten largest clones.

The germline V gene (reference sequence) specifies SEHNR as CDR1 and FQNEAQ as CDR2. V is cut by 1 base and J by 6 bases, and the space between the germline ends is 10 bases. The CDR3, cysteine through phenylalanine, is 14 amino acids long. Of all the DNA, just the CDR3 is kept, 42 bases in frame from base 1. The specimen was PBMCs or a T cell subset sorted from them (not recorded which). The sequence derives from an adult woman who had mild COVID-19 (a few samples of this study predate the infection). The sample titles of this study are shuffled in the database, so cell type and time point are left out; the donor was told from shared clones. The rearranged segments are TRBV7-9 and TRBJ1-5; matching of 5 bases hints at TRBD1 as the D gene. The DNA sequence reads TGTGCCAGCAGCTTAGGAGGGGACCGTCAGCCCCAGCATTTT. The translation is CASSLGGDRQPQHF.